Below, 6 T cell receptor beta chains from the same sample are listed, as sequenced in a study of control samples from healthy donors and cancer patients. Produced via immunoSEQ multiplex PCR; TCRdb's table is partial and in-frame only. The sample contains approximately 87,000 clones, 93% of which appear only once. The sample consisted of PBMCs. The receptor source for this set is a woman in her thirties or forties with lung cancer.

The CDR3 spells CAWSPFHTNRGGLGSRSYNEQFF. CDR3 DNA: TGTGCCTGGAGTCCTTTTCACACTAACAGAGGGGGCCTGGGATCTCGGTCATACAATGAGCAGTTCTTC. The chain recombines TRBV30 with TRBJ2-1; 7 bases line up with TRBD1. CDR1 and CDR2 from the germline V gene are GTSNPN and SVGIG (reference sequence). Trimming removed 2 bases from V and 4 bases from J; junction bases left unmatched: 32. This CDR3 region has 23 residues.

J is TRBJ1-1 and V is TRBV6-6, with unresolved D. Germline V CDR1 and CDR2: MNHNY, SVGAGI (reference sequence). V shed 4 bases and J shed 5 bases, with 14 bases lying between them. The CDR3 is made up of 14 amino acids. The CDR3 is CASSSNGVVTEAFF. CDR3 nucleotide sequence: TGTGCCAGCAGTTCCAACGGGGTAGTGACTGAAGCTTTCTTT.

CDR3: CASSFTGGGGYTF. CDR3 DNA sequence: TGCGCCAGCAGTTTTACAGGGGGCGGTGGCTACACCTTC. The V call is TRBV5-1, the J call TRBJ1-2; 9 nucleotides agree with TRBD1. The CDR3 is 13 residues long. Germline CDR1 reads SGHRS; CDR2 reads YFSETQ. The V gene end was trimmed by 5 bases and the J gene end by 7 bases; junction bases not matched to a gene: 6.

This chain joins TRBV3-1 (or the pseudogene TRBV3-2) and TRBJ1-1; unclear D gene. The CDR3 contains 14 residues. Germline CDR1 LGHDT, CDR2 YNNKEL (reference sequence). With 1 base removed from V and 4 bases from J, the gap between germline ends came to 10 bases. Written as DNA, the CDR3 is TGTGCCAGCAGCCAAGGGACCGCAACCACTGAAGCTTTCTTT. Amino acid sequence: CASSQGTATTEAFF.

The J gene is TRBJ2-3, the V gene TRBV3-1 (or the pseudogene TRBV3-2); TRBD1 matches at 7 bases. Germline trimming cut 4 bases from V and 2 bases from J; bases unmatched to any gene: 3. The CDR3 loop spans 14 amino acids. Germline lookup yields CDR1 LGHDT and CDR2 YNNKEL (reference sequence). CDR3 loop: CASSRTGITDTQYF. The CDR3 coding sequence is TGTGCCAGCAGCCGGACAGGCATCACAGATACGCAGTATTTT.

The gene calls are TRBV12-5 and TRBJ1-1; TRBD1 agrees at 7 bases. CDR1 LGHNT and CDR2 FRNRAP come from the germline V gene. CDR3 length equals 12 residues. After removal of 4 bases from V and 8 bases from J, the junction contained 4 bases not matched to a gene. The CDR3 nucleotides are TGTGCTAGTGGTTCGGGACAGACAGAAGCTTTCTTT. Its translation is CASGSGQTEAFF.